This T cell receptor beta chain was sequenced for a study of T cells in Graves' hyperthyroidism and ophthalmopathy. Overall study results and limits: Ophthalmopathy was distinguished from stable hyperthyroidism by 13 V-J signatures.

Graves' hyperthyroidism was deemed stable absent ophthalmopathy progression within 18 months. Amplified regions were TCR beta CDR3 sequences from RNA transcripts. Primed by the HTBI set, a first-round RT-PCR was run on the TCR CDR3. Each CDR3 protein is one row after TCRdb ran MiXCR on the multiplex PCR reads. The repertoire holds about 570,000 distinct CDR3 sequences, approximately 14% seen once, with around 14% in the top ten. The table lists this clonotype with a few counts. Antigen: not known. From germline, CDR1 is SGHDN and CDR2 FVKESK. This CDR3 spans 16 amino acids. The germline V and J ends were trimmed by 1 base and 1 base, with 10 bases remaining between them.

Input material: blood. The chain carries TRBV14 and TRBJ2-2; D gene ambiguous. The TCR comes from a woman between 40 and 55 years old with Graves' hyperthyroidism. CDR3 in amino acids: CASSQVGRVNTGELFF. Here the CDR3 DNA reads TGTGCCAGCAGCCAAGTTGGTAGGGTGAACACCGGGGAGCTGTTTTTT.